This T cell receptor (beta chain) was profiled in a study of T-cell memory formation after mild COVID-19. The overall study: TCR clusters were mostly confined to one donor each.

With respect to this clonotype: Germline is not matched at one junction end, which may reflect a read error.

Constant-segment primers and 5'RACE yielded cDNA libraries for TCR alpha and TCR beta, each carrying sample barcodes and UMIs. One entry per CDR3 protein, called by TCRdb with MiXCR from the 5' RACE reads. Counted here are hundreds of thousands of distinct CDR3 sequences, more than 15% occurring once; the ten biggest clones make up around 12%. Germline V gene sequence: CDR1 SQVTM, CDR2 ANQGSEA. The CDR3 covers 15 residues. The sample comprised PBMCs or a T cell subset sorted from them (not recorded which). The receptor was derived from an adult woman who had mild COVID-19 (a few samples of this study predate the infection). Cell type and time point are not known. This chain links TRBV29-1 with TRBJ2-1; 11 bases are shared with TRBD2. CDR3 sequence (DNA): TGCAGCGTTTCGCTGGGACTAGCGGTTTACACTGAGCAGTTCTTC. As protein: CSVSLGLAVYTEQFF.